The 21 T cell receptor beta chains given below trace back to one sample, sequenced in a study of T cell responses to AZD1222 COVID-19 vaccine. Generated by immunoSEQ multiplex PCR, the TCRdb table keeps only in-frame clones and is missing some. The sample carries fewer than 50,000 clones, 80% recorded once. Specimen: peripheral blood, collected on day 0 of AZD1222 vaccination. Receptors were obtained from an adult in good health.

A few counts support this clone. The V gene is TRBV6-5, the J gene TRBJ1-4; perhaps TRBD1 as D (6 bases). The V gene's germline CDR1 is MNHEY and CDR2 SVGAGI. The CDR3 runs 14 residues. Trimming took 6 bases from V and 2 from J, leaving 10 bases between them. CDR3 coding DNA: TGTGCCAGCAGAGGGGGGTCCACTAATGAAAAACTGTTTTTT. Translation gives CASRGGSTNEKLFF.

The rearrangement uses TRBV19 and TRBJ1-1; TRBD1 aligns across 7 bases. With V trimmed by 5 bases and J by 2 bases, 8 bases remained unmatched. CDR3 size: 15 residues. Germline V gene lookup returns CDR1 LNHDA and CDR2 SQIVND (reference sequence). The DNA for the CDR3 is TGTGCCAGTAGTGGAAGACGACAGGGAAACACTGAAGCTTTCTTT. It yields the protein CASSGRRQGNTEAFF.

In this sample, this clone turned up once. The chain carries TRBV4-1 and TRBJ2-5; perhaps D is TRBD1 or TRBD2 (5 bases each). The CDR3 contains 15 residues. Germline CDR1 reads MGHRA; CDR2 reads YSYEKL. With 0 bases removed from V and 2 bases from J, the gap between germline ends came to 10 bases. CDR3 loop: CASSQDPGTQETQYF. The CDR3 DNA sequence: TGCGCCAGCAGCCAAGATCCCGGGACGCAAGAGACCCAGTACTTC.

The J gene is TRBJ1-1, the V gene TRBV5-1; TRBD1 matches 8 bases. Germline V gene lookup returns CDR1 SGHRS and CDR2 YFSETQ. Trimming cost V 3 bases and J 1 base; bases outside gene matches: 2. The CDR3 has 14 residues. CDR3 sequence reads: CASSYGTGNTEAFF. The CDR3 DNA reads as TGCGCCAGCAGCTACGGGACAGGGAACACTGAAGCTTTCTTT.

The gene calls are TRBV5-1 and TRBJ1-2; D not certain. This CDR3 comprises 12 residues. Deletions cut 6 bases from V and 5 bases from J, with 11 bases between. CDR1 is SGHRS and CDR2 is YFSETQ in the germline V gene. DNA for the CDR3: TGCGCCAGCACCTCGGCAGGATATGGCTACACCTTC. This encodes CASTSAGYGYTF.

This clone is labeled as medium-sized. V usage is TRBV15 and J usage is TRBJ2-3; maybe TRBD1 (6 bases). V gave up 1 base and J gave up 3 bases, with 11 bases separating them. The CDR3 loop spans 15 amino acids. The germline CDR1 and CDR2 sequences are LNHNV and YYDKDF (reference sequence). The DNA for the CDR3 is TGTGCCACCAGCAGAGTCAACAGGGATACAGATACGCAGTATTTT. Amino acids: CATSRVNRDTDTQYF.

This clone rates as medium-sized. This sequence joins TRBV27 and TRBJ1-5; the D is unclear. V lost 4 bases to trimming and J lost 0 bases, with 16 bases between them. The CDR3 is made up of 17 amino acids. Germline V lookup: CDR1 MNHEY, CDR2 SMNVEV (reference sequence). In DNA form, the CDR3 reads TGTGCCAGCAGTTACCGAGGGCCCTTTCTTAGCAATCAGCCCCAGCATTTT. Amino acids: CASSYRGPFLSNQPQHF.

The chain couples TRBV28 to TRBJ1-4; TRBD1 matches 7 bases. With 8 bases clipped from V and 1 base from J, the junction kept 7 bases outside the gene matches. This CDR3 comprises 15 residues. Germline V lookup: CDR1 MDHEN, CDR2 SYDVKM. The CDR3, as DNA: TGTGCCAGCCAGGCAGGGGGAAGAACTAATGAAAAACTGTTTTTT. Its protein product is CASQAGGRTNEKLFF. The full variable domain, completed using reference TRBV28 and TRBJ1-4, is DVKVTQSSRYLVKRTGEKVFLECVQDMDHENMFWYRQDPGLGLRLIYFSYDVKMKEKGDIPEGYSVSREKKERFSLILESASTNQTSMYLCASQAGGRTNEKLFFGSGTQLSVL.

V gene TRBV24-1 combines with J gene TRBJ1-2; D may be TRBD1 (6 bases). This CDR3 spans 12 amino acids. Looked up from germline, CDR1 is KGHDR and CDR2 is SFDVKD. Deletions cut 1 base from V and 8 bases from J, with 7 bases between. The CDR3 loop reads CATSDFGGGYTF. CDR3 DNA: TGTGCCACCAGTGATTTTGGGGGCGGCTACACCTTC.

The chain carries TRBV3-1 (or the pseudogene TRBV3-2) and TRBJ1-5; D not resolved. This CDR3 is 14 amino acids long. Trimming removed 0 bases from V and 6 bases from J, with 9 bases in between. Germline loops: CDR1 LGHDT, CDR2 YNNKEL (reference sequence). The CDR3 DNA is TGTGCCAGCAGCCAAGATGTAGGAGGTCAGCCCCAGCATTTT. Translation gives CASSQDVGGQPQHF.

The chain joins TRBV5-1 to TRBJ2-7; 7 bases fit TRBD1. Germline-derived CDR1 and CDR2 are SGHRS and YFSETQ. This CDR3 spans 15 amino acids. The J segment lost 3 bases and the V segment lost 4 bases, leaving 10 bases of the junction unmatched. The CDR3 DNA follows: TGCGCCAGCAGCCCCGAGGGGGCAGGGTACTACGAGCAGTACTTC. Protein product: CASSPEGAGYYEQYF.

This sequence joins TRBV19 and TRBJ2-6; the D gene is possibly TRBD1 (6 bases). Trimming cost V 4 bases and J 4 bases, with 17 bases left between them. Per germline, CDR1 LNHDA and CDR2 SQIVND (reference sequence). The CDR3 runs 17 residues. CDR3 in DNA: TGTGCCAGTAGTACACAGGGAGTAGCTTCAGGGGCCAACGTCCTGACTTTC. It codes for CASSTQGVASGANVLTF.

The genes are TRBV5-1 and TRBJ1-2, with unresolved D. The CDR3 sequence is 14 residues long. CDR1 SGHRS and CDR2 YFSETQ come from the germline V gene. V lost 0 bases, J lost 4 bases, and 10 bases lay in between. The CDR3 loop is CASSLGVTLYGYTF. The CDR3 DNA is TGCGCCAGCAGCTTGGGGGTAACCCTCTATGGCTACACCTTC.

The chain has TRBV11-2 and TRBJ2-6, with D possibly being TRBD1 (5 bases). Germline lookup yields CDR1 SGHAT and CDR2 FQNNGV. The CDR3 spans 14 residues. Trimming took 7 bases from V and 4 from J, leaving 11 bases between them. The CDR3 nucleotides are TGTGCCAGCACCCAGGGTCCCGGGGCCAACGTCCTGACTTTC. As protein: CASTQGPGANVLTF.

This clone was detected only a few times. The chain employs TRBV7-8 and TRBJ1-5, with D tentatively TRBD1 (5 bases). The CDR3 contains 14 residues. Germline assignment: CDR1 SGHVS and CDR2 FQNEAQ. V was cut by 4 bases and J by 5 bases, with 12 bases left in between. The CDR3 spells CASSSGQSYQPQHF. CDR3 in DNA: TGTGCCAGCAGCTCAGGACAATCCTATCAGCCCCAGCATTTT.

The chain uses TRBV19 and TRBJ2-6, with D unclear. The ends were cut back, 1 base at V and 2 bases at J, with 3 bases in the middle. The germline V gene encodes CDR1 LNHDA and CDR2 SQIVND (reference sequence). The CDR3 covers 14 residues. CDR3 sequence reads: CASSIVAGANVLTF. CDR3 sequence (DNA): TGTGCCAGTAGTATAGTTGCTGGGGCCAACGTCCTGACTTTC.

This chain joins TRBV24-1 and TRBJ1-5, with D perhaps matching TRBD1 (5 bases). V lost 9 bases and J 1 base, leaving 12 bases between the germline ends. The germline V gene has CDR1 KGHDR and CDR2 SFDVKD. The CDR3 length is 14 residues. CDR3 region: CATRGPGSNQPQHF. The CDR3 DNA reads as TGTGCCACCCGAGGCCCAGGGAGCAATCAGCCCCAGCATTTT.

V and J are TRBV6-6 and TRBJ2-6; the D is unclear. CDR1 is MNHNY and CDR2 is SVGAGI in the germline V gene (reference sequence). V was clipped by 5 bases and J by 0 bases, with 8 bases between them. The CDR3 covers 15 residues. The DNA of the CDR3 is TGTGCCAGCAGTCCCCTGTACTCTGGGGCCAACGTCCTGACTTTC. This translates into CASSPLYSGANVLTF.

V is TRBV29-1 and J is TRBJ1-5, with D possibly TRBD1 on 6 matching bases. This CDR3 is 13 amino acids long. The germline V and J ends were trimmed by 7 bases and 3 bases, with 13 bases remaining between them. The germline V gene encodes CDR1 SQVTM and CDR2 ANQGSEA. DNA for the CDR3: TGCAGCGCCGCCCAGGGGAACAATCAGCCCCAGCATTTT. It yields the protein CSAAQGNNQPQHF.

V is TRBV11-2 and J is TRBJ2-5; tentatively, D is TRBD2 (6 bases). The CDR3 runs to 15 residues. Germline V gives CDR1 SGHAT, CDR2 FQNNGV. V lost 3 bases, J lost 4 bases, and 15 bases lay in between. CDR3 in amino acids: CASSFGTSKRETQYF. CDR3 in DNA: TGTGCCAGCAGCTTTGGGACTTCTAAGCGAGAGACCCAGTACTTC.

This clone was picked up one time. This chain connects TRBV6-5 to TRBJ1-1; D uncertain. This CDR3 is built from 13 residues. V was shortened by 7 bases and J by 6 bases, with 15 bases between the two germline ends. Germline V CDR1 and CDR2: MNHEY, SVGAGI. The CDR3 region is CASTTEGWSEAFF. In nucleotides, the CDR3 is TGTGCCAGCACTACAGAGGGCTGGTCTGAAGCTTTCTTT.